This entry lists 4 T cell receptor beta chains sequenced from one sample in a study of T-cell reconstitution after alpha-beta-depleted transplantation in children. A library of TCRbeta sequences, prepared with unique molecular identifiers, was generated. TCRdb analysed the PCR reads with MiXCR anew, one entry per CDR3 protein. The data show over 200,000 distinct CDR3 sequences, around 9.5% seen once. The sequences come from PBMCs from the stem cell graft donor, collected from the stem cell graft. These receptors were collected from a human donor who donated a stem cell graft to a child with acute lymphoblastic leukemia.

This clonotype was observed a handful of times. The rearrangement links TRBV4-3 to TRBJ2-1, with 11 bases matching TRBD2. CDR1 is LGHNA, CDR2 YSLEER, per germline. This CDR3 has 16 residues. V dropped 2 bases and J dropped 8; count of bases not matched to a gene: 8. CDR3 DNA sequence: TGCGCCAGCAGCCAACTTCTAGCGGGGGGCATATATGAGCAGTTCTTC. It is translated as CASSQLLAGGIYEQFF.

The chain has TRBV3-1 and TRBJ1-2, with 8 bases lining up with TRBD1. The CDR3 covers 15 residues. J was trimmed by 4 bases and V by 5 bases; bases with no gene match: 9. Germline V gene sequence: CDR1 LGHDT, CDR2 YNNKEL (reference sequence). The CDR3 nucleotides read TGTGCCAGCAGCGTAACCGGGACAGGAGCCTATGGCTACACCTTC. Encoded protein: CASSVTGTGAYGYTF.

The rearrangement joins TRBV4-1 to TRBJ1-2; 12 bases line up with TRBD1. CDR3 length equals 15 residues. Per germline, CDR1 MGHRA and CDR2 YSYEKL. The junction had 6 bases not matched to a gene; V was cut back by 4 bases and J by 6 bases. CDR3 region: CASSRPGQGADGYTF. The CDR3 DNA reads TGCGCCAGCAGCCGCCCGGGACAGGGGGCGGATGGCTACACCTTC.

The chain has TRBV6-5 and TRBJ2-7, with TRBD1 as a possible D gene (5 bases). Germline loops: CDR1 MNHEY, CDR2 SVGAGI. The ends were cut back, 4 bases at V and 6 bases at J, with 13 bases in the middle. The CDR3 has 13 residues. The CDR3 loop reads CASSLTSGREQYF. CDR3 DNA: TGTGCCAGCAGTTTAACCTCAGGGCGCGAGCAGTACTTC.